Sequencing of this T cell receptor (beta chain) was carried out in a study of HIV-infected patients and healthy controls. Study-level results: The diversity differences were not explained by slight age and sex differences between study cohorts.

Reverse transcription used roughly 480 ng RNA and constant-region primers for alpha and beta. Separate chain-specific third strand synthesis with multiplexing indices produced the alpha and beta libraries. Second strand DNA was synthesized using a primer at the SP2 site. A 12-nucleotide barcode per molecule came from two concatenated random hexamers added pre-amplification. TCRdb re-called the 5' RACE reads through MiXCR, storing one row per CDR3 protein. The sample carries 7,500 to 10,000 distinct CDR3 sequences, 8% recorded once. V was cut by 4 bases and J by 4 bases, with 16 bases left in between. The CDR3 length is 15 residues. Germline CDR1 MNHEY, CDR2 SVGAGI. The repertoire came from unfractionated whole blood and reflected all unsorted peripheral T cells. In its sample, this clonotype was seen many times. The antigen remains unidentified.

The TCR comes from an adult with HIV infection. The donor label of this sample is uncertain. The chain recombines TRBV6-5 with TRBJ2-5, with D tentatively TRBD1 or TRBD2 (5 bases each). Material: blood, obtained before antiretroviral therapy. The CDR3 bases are TGTGCCAGCAGTTCCCCGGGACCCAGTGGAGAGACCCAGTACTTC. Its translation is CASSSPGPSGETQYF.